This TCR beta chain was captured by sequencing in a study of blood T cells in healthy people across ages. Study-level findings and limits: The study could not conclusively compare naive and antigen-experienced cells, given its unsorted PBMCs. A roughly linear fall in TCR beta diversity per million T cells was seen with increasing age.

CDR3 length: 13 residues. Germline V lookup: CDR1 SGDLS, CDR2 YYNGEE. V was clipped by 0 bases and J by 7 bases, with 10 bases between them. This clonotype was counted many times. The target antigen is unknown. A second PCR, run for about 6 to 11 cycles, used a sample-barcoded 5' primer plus a J-beta primer mix. One entry per CDR3 protein results from TCRdb running MiXCR on the 5' RACE reads. The sample contains about 640,000 distinct CDR3 sequences, about 30% of which appear only once. V and J are TRBV9 and TRBJ1-2; D is perhaps TRBD1 (6 bases). The specimen sequenced was blood. The source is an elderly woman in good health. CDR3 sequence: CASSVEGVGGYTF. DNA for the CDR3: TGTGCCAGCAGCGTAGAGGGGGTCGGTGGCTACACCTTC.